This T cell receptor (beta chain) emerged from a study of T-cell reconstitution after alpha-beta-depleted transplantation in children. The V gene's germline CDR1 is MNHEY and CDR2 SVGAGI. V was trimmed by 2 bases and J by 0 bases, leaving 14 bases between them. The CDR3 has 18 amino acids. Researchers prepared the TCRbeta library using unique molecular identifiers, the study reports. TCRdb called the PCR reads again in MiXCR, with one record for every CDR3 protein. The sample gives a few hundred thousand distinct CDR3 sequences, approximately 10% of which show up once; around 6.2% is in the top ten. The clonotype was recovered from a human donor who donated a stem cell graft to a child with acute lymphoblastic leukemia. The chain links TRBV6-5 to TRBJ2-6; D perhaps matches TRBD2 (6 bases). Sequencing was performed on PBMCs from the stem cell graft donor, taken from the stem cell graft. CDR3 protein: CASSYRSGVLSGANVLTF. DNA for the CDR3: TGTGCCAGCAGTTACAGATCGGGGGTCCTCTCTGGGGCCAACGTCCTGACTTTC.